This T cell receptor (beta chain) was sequenced for a study of blood T cell repertoires in COVID-19. Study as a whole: Material from acute and convalescent COVID-19 was sourced from the United States, Italy and Spain. T cells, B-cell-depleted T cells, or PBMCs supplied cDNA or gDNA.

As regards this clone: At one boundary the junction diverges from the germline segment, which might be a read error.

Germline values: CDR1 MNHNS, CDR2 SASEGT. This CDR3 is built from 14 residues. Authors' methods: Estimation of nucleated cell counts was performed using reference gene primer amplification. Produced via immunoSEQ multiplex PCR; TCRdb's table is partial and in-frame only. V and J calls and clone size are those listed in that table; D and trimming were worked out from the DNA. Of under 300,000 clones listed, approximately 86% are singletons. Source material: peripheral blood. The chain combines TRBV6-1 with TRBJ2-3, with D possibly matching TRBD1 (6 bases). The sequence derives from a woman between 70 and 85 years old with active or convalescent COVID-19. The CDR3 here is CASRDRSFTDTQYF. The CDR3 DNA reads as TGTGCCAGCCGTGACAGGTCTTTCACAGATACGCAGTATTTT.